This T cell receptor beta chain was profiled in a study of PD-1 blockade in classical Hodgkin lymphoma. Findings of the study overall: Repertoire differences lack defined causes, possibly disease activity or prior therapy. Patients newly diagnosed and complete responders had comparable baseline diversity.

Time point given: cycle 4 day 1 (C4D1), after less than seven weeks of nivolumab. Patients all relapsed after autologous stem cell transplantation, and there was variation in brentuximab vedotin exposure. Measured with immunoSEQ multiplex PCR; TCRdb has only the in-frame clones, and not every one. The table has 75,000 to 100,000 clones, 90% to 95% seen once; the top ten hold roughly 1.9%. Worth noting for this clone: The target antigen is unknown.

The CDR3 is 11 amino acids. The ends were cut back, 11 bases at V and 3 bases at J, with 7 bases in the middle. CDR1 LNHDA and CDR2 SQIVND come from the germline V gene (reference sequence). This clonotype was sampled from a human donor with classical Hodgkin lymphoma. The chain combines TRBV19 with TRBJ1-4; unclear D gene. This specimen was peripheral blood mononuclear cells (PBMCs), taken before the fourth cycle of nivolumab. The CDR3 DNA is TGTGCCTCCGAGGCTAATGAAAAACTGTTTTTT. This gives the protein CASEANEKLFF.